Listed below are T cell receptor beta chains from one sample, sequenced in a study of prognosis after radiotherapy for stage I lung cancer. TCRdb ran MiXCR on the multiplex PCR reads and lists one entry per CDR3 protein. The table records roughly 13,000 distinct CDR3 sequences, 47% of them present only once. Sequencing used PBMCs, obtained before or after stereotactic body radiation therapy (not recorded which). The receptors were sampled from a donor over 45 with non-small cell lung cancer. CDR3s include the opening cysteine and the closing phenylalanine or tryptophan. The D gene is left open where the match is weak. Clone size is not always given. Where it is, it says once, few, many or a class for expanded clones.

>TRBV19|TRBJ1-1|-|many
TGTGCCAGCAGCCTGGGAGTCGGGACGAACACTGAAGCTTTCTTT
CASSLGVGTNTEAFF
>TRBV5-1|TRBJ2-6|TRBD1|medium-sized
TGCGCCAGCAGCCCCGGGACAGGTCGTGTACTCAACGTCCTGACTTTC
CASSPGTGRVLNVLTF
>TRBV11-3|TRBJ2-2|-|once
TGTGCCAGCAGCTTAGATCCCACAGGGACCCGGGAGCTGTTTTTT
CASSLDPTGTRELFF
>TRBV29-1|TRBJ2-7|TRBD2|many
TGCAGCGTTCGGACTAGCGGGTGGGACGAGCAGTACTTC
CSVRTSGWDEQYF
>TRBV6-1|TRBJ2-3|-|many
TGTGCCAGCTCCACAGGGTCGACAGATACGCAGTATTTT
CASSTGSTDTQYF
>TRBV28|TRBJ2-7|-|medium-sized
TGTGCCAGCAGTTCCCCCATTGAGCAGTACTTC
CASSSPIEQYF
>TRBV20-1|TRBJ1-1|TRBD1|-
TGCAGTGCGGGAGACAGGGGGCCGCAGTACATTGAAGCTTTCTTT
CSAGDRGPQYIEAFF
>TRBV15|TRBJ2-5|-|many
TGTGCCACCAGTCAAGCGGCGGGGGAGACCCAGTACTTC
CATSQAAGETQYF
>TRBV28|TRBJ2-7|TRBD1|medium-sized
TGTGCCAGCAGTTTATATCATTCGGGACAGGGGTCCTACGAGCAGTACTTC
CASSLYHSGQGSYEQYF
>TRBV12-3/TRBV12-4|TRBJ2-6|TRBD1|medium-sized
TGTGCCAGCAGTCGGACAGGCCTGACCTCTGGGGCCAACGTCCTGACTTTC
CASSRTGLTSGANVLTF
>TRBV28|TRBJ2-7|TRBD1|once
TGTGCCAGCAGGTCACAGGGGGCAAGAAGACCTTACGAGCAGTACTTC
CASRSQGARRPYEQYF
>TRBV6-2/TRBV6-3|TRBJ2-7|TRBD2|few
TGTGCCAGCAGTTACTTAGCGGGAGAACCCTACGAGCAGTACTTC
CASSYLAGEPYEQYF
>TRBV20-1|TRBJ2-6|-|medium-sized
TGCAGTGCTAGCTTACCGATCGGTGGGACCTCCTACTCTGGGGCCAACGTCCTGACTTTC
CSASLPIGGTSYSGANVLTF
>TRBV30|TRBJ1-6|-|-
TGTGCCTGGAGTTTAGGGAATTCACCCCTCCACTTT
CAWSLGNSPLHF
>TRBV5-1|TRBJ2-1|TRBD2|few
TGCGCCAGCGAAGCTAGCGGGAGGAATGAGCAGTTCTTC
CASEASGRNEQFF
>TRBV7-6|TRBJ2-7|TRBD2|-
TGTGTCAGCAGCTTAGAAGTAGCGGGATTCTACTACGAGCAGTACTTC
CVSSLEVAGFYYEQYF
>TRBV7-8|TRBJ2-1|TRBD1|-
TGTGCCAGCAGCTCAGGGGGGGGGACAGGGACAAAGAACTACAATGAGCAGTTCTTC
CASSSGGGTGTKNYNEQFF
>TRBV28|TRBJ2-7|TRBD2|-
TGTGCCAGCGGGAGGACTAGCGGGTTCTCCTACGAGCAGTACTTC
CASGRTSGFSYEQYF
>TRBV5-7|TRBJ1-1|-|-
TGTGCCAGCAGCTTCATAAGGGGCGCCGAGAACACTGAAGCTTTCTTT
CASSFIRGAENTEAFF
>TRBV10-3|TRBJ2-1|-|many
TGTGCCATCAGTGAGTCGGAGTCCAGACAGCCCCTTGGGAATGAGCAGTTCTTC
CAISESESRQPLGNEQFF
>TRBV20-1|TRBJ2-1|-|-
TGCAGTGCTTTGGCAGGGTTGGACAATGAGCAGTTCTTC
CSALAGLDNEQFF
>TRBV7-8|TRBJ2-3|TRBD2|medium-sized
TGTGCCAGCAGCTTACATGCGGGTATTGAGCGGGAGCTTCGCACAGATACGCAGTATTTT
CASSLHAGIERELRTDTQYF
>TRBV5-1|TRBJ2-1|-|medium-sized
TGCGCCAGCAGCTTGACAGGGCCCCCGGAGGATGAGCAGTTCTTC
CASSLTGPPEDEQFF
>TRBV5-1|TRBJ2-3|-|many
TGCGCCAGCAGCGTGCAGGAGGCAGATACGCAGTATTTT
CASSVQEADTQYF
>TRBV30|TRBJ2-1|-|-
TGTGCCTGGAGTGTAACGATAGGGAATGAGCAGTTCTTC
CAWSVTIGNEQFF
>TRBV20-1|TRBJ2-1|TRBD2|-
TGCAGTGCTAGCACTTATAGCGGGCAATCCTACAATGAGCAGTTCTTC
CSASTYSGQSYNEQFF